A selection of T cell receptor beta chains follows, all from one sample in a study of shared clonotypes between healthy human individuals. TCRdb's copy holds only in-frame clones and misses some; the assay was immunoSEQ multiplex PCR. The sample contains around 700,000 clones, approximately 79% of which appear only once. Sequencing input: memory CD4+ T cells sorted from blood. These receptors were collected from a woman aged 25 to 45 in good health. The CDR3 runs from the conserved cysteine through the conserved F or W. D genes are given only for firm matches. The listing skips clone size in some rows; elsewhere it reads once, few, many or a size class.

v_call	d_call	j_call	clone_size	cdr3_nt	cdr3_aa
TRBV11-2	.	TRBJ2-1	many	TGTGCCAGCAGCGGTCTTGTGGGCCAGTCGGTGTCCTACAATGAGCAGTTCTTC	CASSGLVGQSVSYNEQFF
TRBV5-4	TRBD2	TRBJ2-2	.	TGTGCCAGCAACTTGAGAGCGGGAGTCACCGGGGAGCTGTTTTTT	CASNLRAGVTGELFF
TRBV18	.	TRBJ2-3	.	TGTGCCAGCTCACCGGACTGGCGCACAGATACGCAGTATTTT	CASSPDWRTDTQYF
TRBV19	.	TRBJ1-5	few	TGTGCCAGCAGATCTGATGAGTGGCAGCCCCAGCATTTT	CASRSDEWQPQHF
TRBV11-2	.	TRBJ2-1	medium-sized	TGTGCCAGCAGCTCGCGACTAGGAGGTATCTACAATGAGCAGTTCTTC	CASSSRLGGIYNEQFF
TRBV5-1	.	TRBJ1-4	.	TGCGCCAGCAGCTTGGCAGCGCCGCGGGAAAAACTGTTTTTT	CASSLAAPREKLFF
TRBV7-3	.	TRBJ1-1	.	TGTGCCAGCAGGCGGACAGTTGACACTGAAGCTTTCTTT	CASRRTVDTEAFF
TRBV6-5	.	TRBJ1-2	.	TGTGCCAGCAGCTCTTCCCGGGCCTATGGCTACACCTTC	CASSSSRAYGYTF
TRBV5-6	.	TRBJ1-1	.	TGTGCCAGCAGCTTGGATCCTTTGTCGAGATCGGCTTTCTTT	CASSLDPLSRSAFF
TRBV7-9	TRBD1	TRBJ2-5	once	TGTGCCAGCAGGGCAGGGGGATCCCAAGAGACCCAGTACTTC	CASRAGGSQETQYF
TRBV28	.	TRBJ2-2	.	TGTGCCAGCAGTCACGGGGGCGGGTACACCGGGGAGCTGTTTTTT	CASSHGGGYTGELFF
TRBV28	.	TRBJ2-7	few	TGTGCCAGCAGTACCGTAGGGAGCCGCAGGTCCGAGCAGTACTTC	CASSTVGSRRSEQYF
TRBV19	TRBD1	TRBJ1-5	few	TGTGCCAGTCGACAGGGTGGTCAGCCCCAGCATTTT	CASRQGGQPQHF
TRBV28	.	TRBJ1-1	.	TGTGCCAGCAGAGTCACGGCAGGGGTGTACACTGAAGCTTTCTTT	CASRVTAGVYTEAFF
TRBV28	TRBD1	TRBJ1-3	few	TGTGCCAGCAGGACAGGGGCTGGAAACACCATATATTTT	CASRTGAGNTIYF
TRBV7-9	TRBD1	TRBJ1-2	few	TGTGCCAGCAGCTCCGGACAGGGGGCAATTGGCTACACCTTC	CASSSGQGAIGYTF
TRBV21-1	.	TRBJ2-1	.	TGTGCCAGCAGCAAGTTGAGAGTAGAATCCTACAATGAGCAGTTCTTC	CASSKLRVESYNEQFF
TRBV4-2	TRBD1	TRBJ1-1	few	TGTGCCAGCAGCCAAGATTGGACAGGGGGCACTGAAGCTTTCTTT	CASSQDWTGGTEAFF
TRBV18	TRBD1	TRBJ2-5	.	TGTGCCAGCTCACCTCCGGGACAGGGCGGGGAGACCCAGTACTTC	CASSPPGQGGETQYF
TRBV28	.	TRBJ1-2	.	TGTGCCAGCAGTCTACCCGGGGCTCTCTATGGCTACACCTTC	CASSLPGALYGYTF
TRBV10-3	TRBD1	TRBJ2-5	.	TGTGCCATCAGAGGACAGGGTCAAGAGACCCAGTACTTC	CAIRGQGQETQYF
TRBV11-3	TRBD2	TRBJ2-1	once	TGTGCCAGCAGCCAGACCGGGACTAGCTCCTACAATGAGCAGTTCTTC	CASSQTGTSSYNEQFF
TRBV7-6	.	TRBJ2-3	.	TGTGCCAGCAGCTTACAGAGGATGAGTACAGATACGCAGTATTTT	CASSLQRMSTDTQYF
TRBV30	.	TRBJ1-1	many	TGTGCCTGGAAGCAAGAGGGGCGAACTGAAGCTTTCTTT	CAWKQEGRTEAFF
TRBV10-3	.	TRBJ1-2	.	TGTGCCATCACCTTTGCGGGCAGCGATGGCTACACCTTC	CAITFAGSDGYTF